This T cell receptor beta chain is drawn from a study of cytomegalovirus exposure and HLA in healthy donors (dated by TCRdb to 2016 to 2017). About the investigation overall: According to an earlier analysis of several hundred of the donors, about 170 million T cells yielded over 90 million unique TCR beta sequences and around 300 Gb of sequence data. Class I and class II HLA loci were covered by the typing at four-digit resolution. Donor age, sex, ethnicity and CMV serostatus were compiled together with the repertoire data. Every discovery cohort repertoire had been produced on one sequencing platform. Genome-wide SNP genotypes for about three fifths of the roughly 670 donors were used in a later genetic analysis, which treated that subset as a discovery cohort. Using immunosequencing, the study profiled T cell repertoires from 666 subjects and related those repertoires to cytomegalovirus serostatus. To decide whether each TCR beta V gene segment behaved as functional or pseudogenic, an earlier analysis of some 580 of the donors relied on high-throughput TCR beta sequencing. A later analysis re-analyzed previously published TCR beta repertoires from 500 to 700 donors and added high-resolution HLA genotyping to study TCR occurrence patterns. Among some 400 genotyped donors of the cohort, an average of around 250,000 unique TCR beta nucleotide sequences was sequenced per donor, of which about 19% were non-productive. The number of donors typed differed by locus, with about 629-640 for A, B, C, DRB1 and DQB1, more than 500 for DQA1, 606 for DPA1, and some 470 for DPB1. Of the approximately 400 genotyped donors, approximately 81% were placed in the genetic ancestry cluster associated with self-reported Caucasian donors. The study aimed to test whether cataloging public T cell receptors could reveal signatures of past pathogen exposure. Besides the first cohort of 666 subjects, a separate validation cohort made up of about 120 different subjects was used. To predict cytomegalovirus infection status, the study brought together high-throughput TCR immunosequencing, statistical association of individual TCRs with disease status, and machine learning. The later analysis used no new phenotypic data to find candidate immune exposures, relying instead on TCR beta sequences and their occurrence across donors. Roughly 5 DR-DQ haplotypes were handled as single units for association and clustering, since linkage in the cohort was strong. About 300 gigabases of sequencing data and some 85 million unique TCR sequences were included in an early release covering around 600 HLA-typed donors.

About this clone: Its binding antigen is unknown. No much larger clonotype is one base removed from it; base qualities were not supplied.

The cohort consisted of 600 to 700 healthy bone marrow donors. At the time of sampling, all cohort members were nominally healthy, though unrecorded immune exposures were likely present. The donor was CMV seropositive and belonged to the group of around 300 seropositive cohort members. A peripheral blood sample was collected from each donor, and TCR beta sequencing was performed on peripheral blood mononuclear cells. The Qiagen DNeasy Blood Extraction Kit was used to extract genomic DNA from the blood cell samples. General findings and caveats noted by the study authors: When HLA alleles, especially DR and DQ, strongly co-occurred, TCR associations were difficult to assign to individual alleles. Cytomegalovirus status was reported to be diagnosed by the classifier with high specificity and sensitivity in both the original and validation cohorts. The 87-base-pair reads could not distinguish some IMGT-functional V segments, including TRBV6-2 and TRBV6-3, so those segments were excluded. Across donors, most TCR sequences were observed very rarely, whereas some public TCRs were present in many individuals. The authors suggested that the approach could potentially be generalized to other disease states and immunological phenotypes. HLA typing was unavailable for some donors at each locus, so association tests used only the typed subset. This cohort had only TCR beta chains sequenced, and the lack of alpha or paired-chain data limited which features could be detected. In a later analysis, several top co-occurrence clusters were reported to appear linked to parvovirus B19, influenza, CMV and Epstein-Barr virus. A further reported finding was that TCR beta sequences accurately predicted the HLA-A and HLA-B alleles for most subjects in the first cohort. Compared with the approximately 710-donor mean, donors in an Asian-associated ancestry cluster had fewer N-insertions in productive TCRs, according to a later genetic analysis. Roughly uniform sequencing depth across donors was assumed in presence/absence analyses, although this assumption may not hold. In a later analysis, TCR association rates were found to vary across HLA loci, with the most associated TCRs seen for DRB1 alleles and the fewest for HLA-C alleles. At a false discovery rate of 0.05, a later analysis linked 16,951 TCR beta sequences to specific HLA alleles. The sequencing pipeline was judged likely to have produced a cluster of highly shared sequence variants as a technical artifact. In a later analysis, HLA-associated TCR beta chains showed more clonal expansion and lower generation probabilities than non-associated chains that were equally common. A later genetic analysis associated a missense DCLRE1C variant with V-gene and J-gene trimming of TCR beta chains, and an independent cohort replicated the association. In vitro tests confirmed that a few of the cytomegalovirus-associated TCR beta chains recognize cytomegalovirus antigens. A total of 164 TCR beta chains were listed by the study as associated with cytomegalovirus. Immune exposure information for the cohort was limited to CMV serostatus. Over 15 rarely observed V segments, including chromosome 9 orphons, were excluded from the earlier analysis of approximately 500 of the donors because counts were too low. An earlier analysis of roughly 570 of the donors showed that most TCR beta V segments appeared in productive rearrangements either about 87% or about 30% of the time, which broadly matched IMGT annotations. A later analysis found that most CMV-associated TCR beta chains appeared HLA-restricted, with HLA associations seemingly driven largely by CMV exposure. Correlated functional status among segregating V segments might be attributable to linkage disequilibrium, but an unknown experimental factor could not be ruled out.

The library was made by the immunoSEQ multiplex PCR assay. For the multiplex PCR, a mixture combining 60 forward primers for TCR Vbeta segments and 13 reverse primers for TCR Jbeta segments was used. A multiplex PCR assay on genomic DNA amplified the CDR3 region of rearranged TCR beta genes. On the Illumina HiSeq System, the amplified TCR beta libraries were sequenced as 87-base-pair reads. The paper's processing steps were these. A later analysis tallied tens of millions of unique TCR beta chains across the approximately 670 repertoires, and 10 million to 11 million of those chains were shared by two or more donors. Raw reads were error-corrected and collapsed into unique sequences with a nearest-neighbor algorithm that merged closely related sequences to remove PCR and sequencing errors. Alignment of CDR3 sequences to IMGT reference sequences was used to assign V, D and J gene segments. For a sequence to be retained, at least a six-nucleotide match to both a V gene segment and a J gene segment was required. A rearrangement was called productive if the CDR3 had no stop codons and remained in frame with V and J, and every other rearrangement was called non-productive. Following IMGT convention, CDR3 was defined as the stretch from the second conserved V-encoded cysteine to the conserved J-encoded phenylalanine. Sequences without an unambiguous match to a single V gene segment were excluded from the earlier analysis of several hundred of the donors. An earlier analysis of 500 to 600 of the donors classified V segments as functional when productive rearrangements were above 56.7% and as segregating when the standard deviation between donors was above 5%. A statistical classification framework was built to diagnose cytomegalovirus status from the catalog of TCR beta chain sequences. V and J gene assignment, in a later analysis, came from comparing TCR nucleotide sequences with IMGT/GENE-DB human TR gene sequences. Using the TCRdist pipeline, a later analysis assigned CDR3 sequences along with most-parsimonious VDJ recombination scenarios. In a later analysis, every TCR beta chain was defined by the combination of its CDR3 amino acid sequence and its V-gene family, and reads without a unique V-gene family were dropped. In a later analysis, nearly 600 highly shared, low-generation-probability nucleotide sequences were removed to address suspected cross-contamination and a sequencing artifact. In a later analysis, a clonal expansion index was calculated for each public chain from normalized within-repertoire ranks of inferred template counts. In a later analysis, generation probabilities were computed with a VDJ recombination model fitted to out-of-frame rearrangements, and the resulting probabilities were checked against IGoR. In a later analysis, hypergeometric tests were used to score TCR-TCR, TCR-HLA and TCR-CMV co-occurrence, with a repertoire-size bias correction applied to TCR pairs. False discovery rates were estimated in a later analysis by permuting HLA or CMV assignments 20 times. A later analysis grouped co-occurring TCRs with DBSCAN, adding TCRdist sequence similarity when clustering within HLA-allele-positive subsets. Repertoires with fewer than 30,000 or more than 120,000 public chains, plus five repertoires with anomalous nucleotide sharing, were excluded from co-occurrence clustering. The clones in this table, taken by TCRdb from immuneACCESS, are in-frame only. Not every clone is retained; where verified, under half of the shortfall comes from an unresolved V gene, and the cause of the rest is unknown. That table is the source of V, J and clone size, and D and trimming were worked out from the DNA. This sample is represented by 100,000 to 150,000 clones; 70% to 85% of them were singletons. Clones ranked in the top ten supply 2.5% to 3.5% of the sample.

Trimming takes 2 bases off V and 1 base off J; junction bases not matched to a gene: 7. From the cysteine up to the phenylalanine, the CDR3 has a length of 16 residues. Left in the record is the CDR3 DNA by itself, 48 bases read in frame from the first base. The germline V gene (reference sequence) gives CDR1 as SGHNT and CDR2 as YYREEE. This clonotype was sampled from a woman under 30 in good health and CMV-seropositive. The rearranged segments are TRBV5-4 and TRBJ2-5; 8 bases in the junction line up with TRBD1. Specimen: PBMCs. Read as DNA, the sequence is TGTGCCAGCAGCTTCCTACAGGGGGGACTCCAAGAGACCCAGTACTTC. This codes for CASSFLQGGLQETQYF.